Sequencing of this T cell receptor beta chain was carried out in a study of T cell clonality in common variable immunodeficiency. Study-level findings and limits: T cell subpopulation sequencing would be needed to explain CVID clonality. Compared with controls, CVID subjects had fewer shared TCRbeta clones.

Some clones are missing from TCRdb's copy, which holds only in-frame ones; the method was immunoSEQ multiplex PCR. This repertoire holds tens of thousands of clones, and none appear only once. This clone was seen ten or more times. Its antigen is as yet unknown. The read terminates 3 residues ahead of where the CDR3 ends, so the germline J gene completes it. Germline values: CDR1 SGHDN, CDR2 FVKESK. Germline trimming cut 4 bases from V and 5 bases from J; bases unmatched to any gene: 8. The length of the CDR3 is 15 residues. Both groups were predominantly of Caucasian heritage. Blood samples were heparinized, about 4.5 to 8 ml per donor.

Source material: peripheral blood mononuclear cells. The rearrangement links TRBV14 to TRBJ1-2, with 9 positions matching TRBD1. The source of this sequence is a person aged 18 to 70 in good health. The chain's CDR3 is CASSPKGDRVYGYTF. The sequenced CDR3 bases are TGTGCCAGCAGCCCCAAGGGGGACAGGGTATATGGC.